These 32 T cell receptor beta chains were all obtained from the same sample, sequenced in a study of blood T cells in healthy people across ages. The authors ran a second PCR of 7 to 11 cycles using a sample-barcoded 5' primer and a J-beta primer mix. TCRdb re-analysed the 5' RACE reads in MiXCR, keeping a single row per CDR3 protein. The repertoire holds about 1.6 million distinct CDR3 sequences, with roughly 32% as singletons. The sequencing input was blood. The receptors stem from a woman aged 25 to 45 in good health.

In its sample, this clonotype was seen a few times. The genes are TRBV20-1 and TRBJ2-6, with D possibly TRBD1 on 6 matching bases. The germline V gene has CDR1 DFQATT and CDR2 SNEGSKA (reference sequence). V was shortened by 5 bases and J by 2 bases, with 16 bases between the two germline ends. The CDR3 has 16 amino acids. The CDR3: CSAYLGHTTGANVLTF. The CDR3 nucleotides are TGCAGTGCTTATTTGGGACACACCACTGGGGCCAACGTCCTGACTTTC.

The CDR3 coding sequence is TGCGCCAGCAGCTTGACCCTAGCGGGAGTTGGCAACGAGCAGTACTTC. Its translation: CASSLTLAGVGNEQYF. The chain recombines TRBV5-1 with TRBJ2-7, with 10 positions matching TRBD2. The CDR3 has 16 residues. Germline CDR1 SGHRS, CDR2 YFSETQ. Trimming took 1 base from V and 5 from J; bases not matched to a gene: 9. Full variable domain (missing parts from reference TRBV5-1 and TRBJ2-7): KAGVTQTPRYLIKTRGQQVTLSCSPISGHRSVSWYQQTPGQGLQFLFEYFSETQRNKGNFPGRFSGRQFSNSRSEMNVSTLELGDSALYLCASSLTLAGVGNEQYFGPGTRLTVT.

J is TRBJ1-5 and V is TRBV20-1; D gene unclear. The CDR3 sequence is 13 residues long. V lost 6 bases and J 6 bases, leaving 15 bases between the germline ends. The germline gives CDR1 DFQATT, CDR2 SNEGSKA (reference sequence). The CDR3 coding sequence is TGCAGTGCGGAACGGGTTGGGGTTCAGCCCCAGCATTTT. Translating it yields CSAERVGVQPQHF.

This clonotype was recorded a few times. CDR3 DNA: TGTGCCACCAGCAGAGGCCGCCTCTTCCAAGAGACCCAGTACTTC. Protein: CATSRGRLFQETQYF. The V call is TRBV15, the J call TRBJ2-5, with D uncertain. Deletions cut 1 base from V and 1 base from J, with 10 bases between. Germline V gene sequence: CDR1 LNHNV, CDR2 YYDKDF (reference sequence). CDR3 length: 15 amino acids.

The chain joins TRBV2 to TRBJ2-1; 11 bases agree with TRBD2. The V gene end was trimmed by 7 bases and the J gene end by 9 bases; junction bases not matched to a gene: 8. The CDR3 totals 14 residues. Germline lookup yields CDR1 SNHLY and CDR2 FYNNEI. CDR3 bases: TGTGCCAGCACAATAGCGGGGGGGCGGGGTGAGCAGTTCTTC. Encoded protein: CASTIAGGRGEQFF. Looking up the rest from reference TRBV2 and TRBJ2-1 gives the full variable domain: EPEVTQTPSHQVTQMGQEVILRCVPISNHLYFYWYRQILGQKVEFLVSFYNNEISEKSEIFDDQFSVERPDGSNFTLKIRSTKLEDSAMYFCASTIAGGRGEQFFGPGTRLTVL.

The rearrangement uses TRBV7-3 and TRBJ2-7; D unclear. This CDR3 has 14 amino acids. V was cut by 5 bases and J by 1 base, with 12 bases left in between. Germline V lookup: CDR1 SGHTA, CDR2 FQGTGA. The CDR3: CASSPGHGSYEQYF. CDR3 bases: TGTGCCAGCAGCCCCGGCCACGGATCCTACGAGCAGTACTTC.

This clonotype showed up many times. The V and J genes are TRBV10-3 and TRBJ1-2; 7 bases are shared with TRBD1. Trimming took 0 bases from V and 8 from J; bases not matched to a gene: 3. From germline, CDR1 is ENHRY and CDR2 SYGVKD. The CDR3 contains 13 residues. In DNA form, the CDR3 reads TGTGCCATCAGTGAGTCACAGGGGATGGGCTACACCTTC. It codes for CAISESQGMGYTF.

A note on this clonotype: Relative to the germline gene, one junction end is altered; a read error may explain this. This chain connects TRBV5-1 to TRBJ2-5, with D possibly matching TRBD2 (6 bases). The germline V gene has CDR1 SGHRS and CDR2 YFSETQ. The CDR3 length is 14 residues. CDR3 DNA sequence: TGCGCCAGCAGCTTGATGGTAGGGAGGAAGACCCCGTACTTC. This translates into CASSLMVGRKTPYF.

This clonotype was detected ten times or more. The chain recombines TRBV6-6 with TRBJ2-3; tentatively, D is TRBD2 (5 bases). From germline, CDR1 is MNHNY and CDR2 SVGAGI (reference sequence). The germline V and J ends were trimmed by 2 bases and 0 bases, with 9 bases remaining between them. The CDR3 runs 15 residues. CDR3 region: CASSYRLASTDTQYF. CDR3 coding DNA: TGTGCCAGCAGTTACAGGCTAGCTAGCACAGATACGCAGTATTTT.

The V gene is TRBV27, the J gene TRBJ1-4; D is unresolved. The V end lost 6 bases, the J end lost 0 bases, and 17 bases lay between the germline ends. CDR1 MNHEY and CDR2 SMNVEV come from the germline V gene (reference sequence). The CDR3 runs 17 residues. Written as DNA, the CDR3 is TGTGCCAGCAGAGACATGCCGGGCCTAACAACTAATGAAAAACTGTTTTTT. This encodes CASRDMPGLTTNEKLFF.

This clonotype was seen only a few times. The V and J genes are TRBV6-5 and TRBJ1-1; perhaps TRBD1 as D (5 bases). The CDR3 contains 13 residues. Germline V lookup: CDR1 MNHEY, CDR2 SVGAGI. The V gene lost 8 bases and the J gene lost 0 bases, with 10 bases spanning the gap. CDR3 DNA sequence: TGTGCCAGCGGTTGGGGCCTGAACACTGAAGCTTTCTTT. Residues: CASGWGLNTEAFF.

The chain recombines TRBV29-1 with TRBJ2-1; 8 nucleotides align to TRBD2. The J segment lost 0 bases and the V segment lost 5 bases, leaving 6 bases of the junction unmatched. From germline, CDR1 is SQVTM and CDR2 ANQGSEA. The CDR3 consists of 15 residues. CDR3: CSVFGGRNSYNEQFF. The CDR3 nucleotides read TGCAGCGTTTTTGGCGGGAGGAACTCCTACAATGAGCAGTTCTTC.

This clonotype turned up a few times. This chain joins TRBV11-2 and TRBJ2-1; D possibly uses TRBD1 or TRBD2 (5 bases each). With 10 bases removed from V and 5 bases from J, the gap between germline ends came to 15 bases. The CDR3 consists of 13 residues. Germline loops: CDR1 SGHAT, CDR2 FQNNGV. In DNA, the CDR3 is TGTGCCACCTCGATCGGGGCTCACAATGAGCAGTTCTTC. Amino acids: CATSIGAHNEQFF.

The CDR3 DNA reads TGTGCCAGCAGCTTAACAGGGTTCGGTTCACCCCTCCACTTT. Residues: CASSLTGFGSPLHF. V gene TRBV7-9 combines with J gene TRBJ1-6; D possibly corresponds to TRBD1 (6 bases). The V gene lost 2 bases and the J gene lost 9 bases, with 11 bases spanning the gap. CDR1 and CDR2 from the germline V gene are SEHNR and FQNEAQ (reference sequence). This CDR3 contains 14 residues.

The rearrangement uses TRBV11-3 and TRBJ2-7; 10 bases match TRBD2. Germline assignment: CDR1 SGHNT and CDR2 YENEEA. Germline trimming cut 5 bases from V and 5 bases from J; bases unmatched to any gene: 6. The CDR3 runs 14 residues. CDR3 loop: CASSQGLATDEQYF. The CDR3 coding sequence is TGTGCCAGCAGCCAGGGACTAGCGACAGACGAGCAGTACTTC.

The chain couples TRBV13 to TRBJ1-1, with 8 bases lining up with TRBD1. The J segment lost 1 base and the V segment lost 6 bases, leaving 4 bases of the junction unmatched. Germline lookup yields CDR1 PRHDT and CDR2 FYEKMQ (reference sequence). The CDR3 covers 14 residues. CDR3 loop: CASRGQGGNTEAFF. CDR3 nucleotide sequence: TGTGCCAGCAGAGGACAGGGAGGGAACACTGAAGCTTTCTTT.

V usage is TRBV7-2 and J usage is TRBJ2-1; D could derive from TRBD1 or TRBD2 (6 bases each). The ends were cut back, 2 bases at V and 10 bases at J, with 15 bases in the middle. CDR3 length: 14 residues. Germline CDR1 reads SGHTA; CDR2 reads FQGNSA. The CDR3: CTSSLNGGPREQFF. The CDR3 DNA reads TGTACCAGCAGCTTAAATGGGGGGCCTAGGGAGCAGTTCTTC.

This clonotype appeared a few times. The chain has TRBV7-9 and TRBJ2-7, with 12 bases fitting TRBD2. J gave up 4 bases and V 3 bases, and 7 bases lay outside the gene matches. Germline V CDR1 and CDR2: SEHNR, FQNEAQ (reference sequence). The length of the CDR3 is 16 residues. The CDR3, as DNA: TGTGCCAGCAGCTTTGGACTAGCGGGGTCAAAGTACGAGCAGTACTTC. Its translation: CASSFGLAGSKYEQYF.

The rearrangement uses TRBV20-1 and TRBJ1-6; D is unresolved. Germline V gene sequence: CDR1 DFQATT, CDR2 SNEGSKA (reference sequence). The germline V and J ends were trimmed by 4 bases and 10 bases, with 17 bases remaining between them. This CDR3 has 14 amino acids. CDR3 sequence: CSATAQVIGSPLHF. Here the CDR3 DNA reads TGCAGTGCTACTGCCCAGGTGATCGGGTCACCCCTCCACTTT.

The chain uses TRBV15 and TRBJ1-5; TRBD1 aligns across 7 bases. V lost 2 bases to trimming and J lost 4 bases; unmatched junction nucleotides: 8. CDR3 length: 16 residues. The V gene's germline CDR1 is LNHNV and CDR2 YYDKDF (reference sequence). CDR3 DNA sequence: TGTGCCACCAGCAGACGTCGGACAGGACAAAATCAGCCCCAGCATTTT. Translated: CATSRRRTGQNQPQHF.

The genes are TRBV12-5 and TRBJ2-3; D remains unclear. V gave up 4 bases and J gave up 4 bases, with 6 bases separating them. This CDR3 comprises 12 residues. The germline V gene has CDR1 LGHNT and CDR2 FRNRAP. The CDR3 DNA reads TGTGCTAGTGGTTATAACGCAGATACGCAGTATTTT. Its protein is CASGYNADTQYF.

The chain recombines TRBV3-1 with TRBJ1-2, with D possibly being TRBD1 (6 bases). This CDR3 has 14 amino acids. Trimming pared 3 bases from V and 7 bases from J, leaving 15 bases between. CDR1 is LGHDT and CDR2 is YNNKEL in the germline V gene (reference sequence). The CDR3 here is CASSHQTGRGGYTF. CDR3 nucleotides: TGTGCCAGCAGCCACCAAACAGGGCGTGGTGGCTACACCTTC.

The chain combines TRBV7-2 with TRBJ2-7; 7 bases align to TRBD2. The V segment lost 4 bases and the J segment 2 bases; nucleotides outside the gene matches: 5. The CDR3 is made up of 14 amino acids. Per germline, CDR1 SGHTA and CDR2 FQGNSA. The CDR3 loop reads CASSSLAIAYEQYF. Here the CDR3 DNA reads TGTGCCAGCAGCTCACTAGCGATCGCCTACGAGCAGTACTTC.

This clonotype appeared a few times. The chain uses TRBV20-1 and TRBJ2-7; D may be TRBD1 or TRBD2 (5 bases each). V was cut by 2 bases and J by 3 bases, with 20 bases left in between. Germline CDR1 is DFQATT and CDR2 is SNEGSKA (reference sequence). The CDR3 extends over 16 amino acids. This CDR3 reads CSARLGPGTRGYEQYF. The CDR3, as DNA: TGCAGTGCTAGACTGGGTCCGGGGACGAGAGGCTACGAGCAGTACTTC.

The chain joins TRBV14 to TRBJ1-4, with 7 bases lining up with TRBD1. CDR1 SGHDN and CDR2 FVKESK come from the germline V gene. This CDR3 region has 16 residues. The junction had 10 bases not matched to a gene; V was cut back by 6 bases and J by 3 bases. The CDR3 is CASSPFRDRPNEKLFF. DNA of the CDR3: TGTGCCAGCAGTCCATTTCGGGACAGACCTAATGAAAAACTGTTTTTT.

The chain has TRBV3-1 and TRBJ2-4; 8 bases match TRBD1. This CDR3 contains 14 residues. With 4 bases clipped from V and 13 bases from J, the junction kept 12 bases outside the gene matches. The germline gives CDR1 LGHDT, CDR2 YNNKEL (reference sequence). The CDR3 nucleotides read TGTGCCAGCAGCCCCTACAGGGGGTACGCGGAGCAGTACTTC. Its protein is CASSPYRGYAEQYF.

This clonotype was found a few times. The genes are TRBV6-5 and TRBJ1-5, with 9 positions matching TRBD1. This CDR3 is 18 amino acids long. Germline CDR1 MNHEY, CDR2 SVGAGI. V shed 2 bases, J shed 1 base, and the junction held 9 bases outside the gene matches. CDR3 amino acids: CASSYATQGAGSNQPQHF. In nucleotides, the CDR3 is TGTGCCAGCAGTTACGCGACACAGGGGGCGGGGAGCAATCAGCCCCAGCATTTT.

The DNA of the CDR3 is TGTGCCTGGACTGCGAGCAGGGGTAGGGCTTTCTTT. Translated: CAWTASRGRAFF. The V gene is TRBV30, the J gene TRBJ1-1; tentatively, D is TRBD1 (6 bases). Germline CDR1 reads GTSNPN; CDR2 reads SVGIG (reference sequence). V dropped 4 bases and J dropped 11 bases, with 17 bases sitting between them. This CDR3 region has 12 residues.

This clonotype was detected a few times. J is TRBJ1-1 and V is TRBV6-2 or TRBV6-3; D ambiguous. V dropped 0 bases and J dropped 6 bases, with 11 bases sitting between them. Looked up from germline, CDR1 is MNHEY and CDR2 is SVGEGT. The length of the CDR3 is 14 residues. The chain's CDR3 is CASSYSEGLSEAFF. CDR3 nucleotide sequence: TGTGCCAGCAGTTACTCGGAGGGCCTCTCTGAAGCTTTCTTT.

This chain uses TRBV4-1 with TRBJ2-3, with D tentatively TRBD1 (5 bases). Trimming pared 0 bases from V and 7 bases from J, leaving 17 bases between. Germline assignment: CDR1 MGHRA and CDR2 YSYEKL. This CDR3 is 16 amino acids long. The CDR3 nucleotides are TGCGCCAGCAGCCAAGAGAGCCCCAGGGTTGGAAATACGCAGTATTTT. Translation gives CASSQESPRVGNTQYF.

The CDR3 region is CSAEGLNSYEQYF. In nucleotides, the CDR3 is TGCAGCGCGGAGGGCCTAAACAGCTACGAGCAGTACTTC. The chain is built from TRBV29-1 and TRBJ2-7; maybe TRBD2 (6 bases). This CDR3 is built from 13 residues. In germline, CDR1 is SQVTM, CDR2 ANQGSEA. V gave up 7 bases and J gave up 3 bases, with 16 bases separating them.

This clonotype has at least ten counts. Here the CDR3 reads CASSTGTGYEQYF. DNA for the CDR3: TGTGCCAGCAGCACAGGGACAGGCTACGAGCAGTACTTC. This rearrangement joins TRBV7-2 to TRBJ2-7; 8 nucleotides align to TRBD1. CDR3 size: 13 residues. V shed 5 bases and J 3 bases; nucleotides not matched to a gene: 3. From germline, CDR1 is SGHTA and CDR2 FQGNSA.